Listed below are T cell receptor beta chains from one sample, sequenced in a study of a mutant IDH1 vaccine in newly diagnosed glioma. Profiled with immunoSEQ multiplex PCR; TCRdb holds only in-frame clones, not every one. Of about 62,000 clones listed, approximately 91% are singletons. The antigens of these receptors remain unknown. This specimen consisted of PBMCs, obtained from a glioma patient whose treatment included an IDH1 peptide vaccine. These receptors were collected from a man aged 35 to 55 with glioma. Both conserved end residues are part of each CDR3. A D gene is named only where the DNA matches it firmly.

>TRBV10-3|TRBJ2-7|TRBD2
CAISQTSGGKSLF
>TRBV30|TRBJ1-6|.
CAYATGINNSPLHF
>TRBV2|TRBJ1-3|.
CASRGYSGNTIYF
>TRBV29-1|TRBJ2-5|.
CSVDRDTQETQYF
>TRBV9|TRBJ2-2|.
CASSFGTDGGVFF
>TRBV10-1|TRBJ1-1|.
CASSRGSSEAFF
>TRBV5-6|TRBJ2-7|TRBD1
CASSLASTGVSYEQYF
>TRBV29-1|TRBJ1-2|.
CSVDTNSAF
>TRBV7-2|TRBJ1-2|.
CASSPSGGNRNYGYTF
>TRBV7-8|TRBJ2-3|.
CASSLEEGSDTQYF
>TRBV6-5|TRBJ1-1|.
CASSYGTGANTEAFF
>TRBV5-6|TRBJ1-2|.
CASAVGGYYGYTF
>TRBV2|TRBJ2-3|.
CASRVAVQTDTQYF
>TRBV7-2|TRBJ1-5|.
CASSSDAGAWVAPQHF
>TRBV7-6|TRBJ1-5|.
CASSLRAGVLEAQPQHF
>TRBV5-6|TRBJ1-2|.
CASSLVPGGYTF
>TRBV9|TRBJ2-1|.
CASSGSVSGSFSYNEQFF
>TRBV7-2|TRBJ2-7|.
CASSHGSTYEQYF
>TRBV2|TRBJ1-3|.
CASNFRQEGNTIYF
>TRBV5-3|TRBJ2-1|TRBD1
CARSLEGDRDNEQFF
>TRBV5-6|TRBJ1-1|TRBD1
CASSFGAGGGNTEAFF
>TRBV28|TRBJ2-3|TRBD2
CASSFGLAGMDTQYF